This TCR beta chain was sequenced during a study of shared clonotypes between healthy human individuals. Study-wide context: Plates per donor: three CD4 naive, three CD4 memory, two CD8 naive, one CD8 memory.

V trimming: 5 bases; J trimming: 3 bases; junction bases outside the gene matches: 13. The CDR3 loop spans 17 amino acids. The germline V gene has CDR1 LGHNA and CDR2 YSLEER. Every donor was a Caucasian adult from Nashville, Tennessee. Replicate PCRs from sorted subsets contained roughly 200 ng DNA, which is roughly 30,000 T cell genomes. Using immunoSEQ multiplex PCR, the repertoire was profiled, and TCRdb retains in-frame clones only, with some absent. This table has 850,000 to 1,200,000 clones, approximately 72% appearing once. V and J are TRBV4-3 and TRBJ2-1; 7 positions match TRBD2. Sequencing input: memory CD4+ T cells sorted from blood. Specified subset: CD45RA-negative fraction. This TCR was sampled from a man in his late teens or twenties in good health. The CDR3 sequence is CASSIGRAGANYNEQFF. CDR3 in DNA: TGCGCCAGCAGCATAGGCCGGGCGGGAGCAAACTACAATGAGCAGTTCTTC.